This is a list of T cell receptor beta chains from one sample in a study of vaccination effects on CD4 cells after COVID-19. Which antigens these TCRs recognize remains unknown. Data came from immunoSEQ multiplex PCR; TCRdb stores just in-frame clones and leaves some out. This table holds over 14,000 clones, roughly 72% found once. The specimen was CD4+ T cells from PBMCs cultured with SARS-CoV-2 spike peptides, collected after COVID-19 vaccination. These receptors all stem from a human donor who received a COVID-19 vaccine. Each CDR3 is given with its conserved first and last residue. Each record gives: V gene, clone size, D gene, J gene, CDR3 protein, CDR3 DNA. A D gene is named only where the DNA matches it firmly. Size is stated for part of the rows, as once, few or many counts, or as a class when the clone is expanded.

V: TRBV19
size: .
D: .
J: TRBJ1-5
CDR3: CASSTVRSNQPQHF
DNA: TGTGCCAGTAGTACAGTTCGGAGCAATCAGCCCCAGCATTTT

V: TRBV6-1
size: once
D: .
J: TRBJ1-4
CDR3: CASSEGRAGEKLFF
DNA: TGTGCCAGCAGTGAGGGCAGGGCGGGGGAAAAACTGTTTTTT

V: TRBV30
size: once
D: .
J: TRBJ2-7
CDR3: CAWAQGGLAYEQYF
DNA: TGTGCCTGGGCTCAGGGGGGCCTGGCCTACGAGCAGTACTTC

V: TRBV19
size: .
D: TRBD1
J: TRBJ1-6
CDR3: CATQTGRGSPLHF
DNA: TGTGCCACCCAGACAGGGAGAGGGTCACCCCTCCACTTT

V: TRBV3-1/TRBV3-2
size: .
D: .
J: TRBJ1-5
CDR3: CASSQGDQPQHF
DNA: TGTGCCAGCAGCCAGGGGGATCAGCCCCAGCATTTT

V: TRBV2
size: .
D: .
J: TRBJ2-7
CDR3: CASSGRSVGDEQYF
DNA: TGTGCCAGCAGTGGTAGGTCCGTAGGGGACGAGCAGTACTTC

V: TRBV29-1
size: .
D: TRBD1
J: TRBJ2-3
CDR3: CSVLTQGATDTQYF
DNA: TGCAGCGTACTTACACAGGGGGCCACAGATACGCAGTATTTT

V: TRBV5-4
size: .
D: TRBD1
J: TRBJ1-5
CDR3: CASSSGQGDQPQHF
DNA: TGTGCCAGCAGCTCTGGACAGGGAGATCAGCCCCAGCATTTT

V: TRBV3-1/TRBV3-2
size: .
D: TRBD2
J: TRBJ2-2
CDR3: CASSLSSGKTGELFF
DNA: TGTGCCAGCAGCCTATCTAGCGGGAAGACCGGGGAGCTGTTTTTT

V: TRBV9
size: .
D: .
J: TRBJ2-3
CDR3: CASSVEARDTQYF
DNA: TGTGCCAGCAGCGTTGAGGCACGAGATACGCAGTATTTT

V: TRBV27
size: medium-sized
D: TRBD1
J: TRBJ1-2
CDR3: CASSQDRDRVGYTF
DNA: TGTGCCAGCAGTCAAGACCGGGACAGGGTTGGCTACACCTTC

V: TRBV5-6
size: .
D: TRBD2
J: TRBJ2-3
CDR3: CASSLRGGTDTQYF
DNA: TGTGCCAGCAGCTTGCGGGGGGGCACAGATACGCAGTATTTT

V: TRBV18
size: large
D: TRBD1
J: TRBJ2-2
CDR3: CASSPGQGWMSGELFF
DNA: TGTGCCAGCTCACCCGGACAGGGATGGATGTCCGGGGAGCTGTTTTTT

V: TRBV28
size: few
D: .
J: TRBJ1-6
CDR3: CASSLPGVQNSPLHF
DNA: TGTGCCAGCTCCCTTCCAGGGGTCCAAAATTCACCCCTCCACTTT

V: TRBV6-4
size: few
D: .
J: TRBJ1-6
CDR3: CASHTGSRNSPLHF
DNA: TGTGCCAGTCATACAGGGTCGCGTAATTCACCCCTCCACTTT

V: TRBV19
size: few
D: .
J: TRBJ2-2
CDR3: CATASGVNYGELFF
DNA: TGTGCCACCGCCTCCGGGGTGAACTACGGGGAGCTGTTTTTT

V: TRBV11-3
size: .
D: .
J: TRBJ1-6
CDR3: CASSARRDSPLHF
DNA: TGTGCCAGCAGCGCGCGTCGGGATTCACCCCTCCACTTT

V: TRBV3-1/TRBV3-2
size: .
D: .
J: TRBJ2-3
CDR3: CASSQKTDTQYF
DNA: TGTGCCAGCAGCCAAAAGACAGATACGCAGTATTTT

V: TRBV4-3
size: .
D: .
J: TRBJ1-2
CDR3: CASSQVGGYGYTF
DNA: TGCGCCAGCAGCCAAGTGGGCGGTTATGGCTACACCTTC

V: TRBV5-1
size: .
D: .
J: TRBJ1-2
CDR3: CASSLIGQGGDYGYTF
DNA: TGCGCCAGCAGCTTGATTGGGCAGGGTGGAGACTATGGCTACACCTTC

V: TRBV7-2
size: .
D: .
J: TRBJ2-1
CDR3: CASTPRGSLAAKGEQFF
DNA: TGTGCCAGCACCCCCCGCGGAAGTCTGGCTGCGAAGGGTGAGCAGTTCTTC

V: TRBV23-1
size: .
D: .
J: TRBJ1-1
CDR3: CASSPPRDTEAFF
DNA: TGCGCCAGCAGCCCCCCCCGGGATACTGAAGCTTTCTTT

V: TRBV5-3
size: .
D: .
J: TRBJ1-1
CDR3: CARSLSLNTEAFF
DNA: TGTGCCAGAAGCTTGAGTCTGAACACTGAAGCTTTCTTT

V: TRBV7-2
size: .
D: TRBD2
J: TRBJ2-2
CDR3: CASRRGGPDTGELFF
DNA: TGTGCTAGTCGTCGGGGGGGCCCGGACACCGGGGAGCTGTTTTTT

V: TRBV6-4
size: .
D: .
J: TRBJ2-2
CDR3: CASSDGIESGELFF
DNA: TGTGCCAGCAGTGACGGGATTGAGTCCGGGGAGCTGTTTTTT

V: TRBV25-1
size: .
D: TRBD1
J: TRBJ2-7
CDR3: CASPLTGTDRDYEQYF
DNA: TGTGCCAGCCCTTTGACGGGAACGGACAGGGACTACGAGCAGTACTTC

V: TRBV6-6
size: few
D: .
J: TRBJ1-5
CDR3: CASSYGGGSNQPQHF
DNA: TGTGCCAGCAGTTACGGCGGGGGAAGCAATCAGCCCCAGCATTTT

V: TRBV5-6
size: .
D: TRBD1
J: TRBJ1-1
CDR3: CASSLGDRDEAEAFF
DNA: TGTGCCAGCAGCTTGGGGGACAGGGATGAGGCTGAAGCTTTCTTT

V: TRBV4-2
size: .
D: TRBD1
J: TRBJ1-2
CDR3: CASSQETGGYGYTF
DNA: TGTGCCAGCAGCCAAGAGACAGGGGGCTATGGCTACACCTTC

V: TRBV30
size: few
D: .
J: TRBJ2-1
CDR3: CACNRRSYNEQFF
DNA: TGTGCCTGTAACAGGCGTTCCTACAATGAGCAGTTCTTC

V: TRBV6-2/TRBV6-3
size: .
D: TRBD2
J: TRBJ2-3
CDR3: CASTPGLGGDTQYF
DNA: TGTGCCAGCACCCCGGGACTAGGAGGTGACACGCAGTATTTT

V: TRBV6-5
size: .
D: TRBD1
J: TRBJ1-2
CDR3: CASRDRETYGYTF
DNA: TGTGCCAGCAGGGACAGGGAGACCTATGGCTACACCTTC

V: TRBV28
size: .
D: .
J: TRBJ1-1
CDR3: CASTPLTSVIAFF
DNA: TGTGCCAGCACCCCACTAACATCGGTCATAGCTTTCTTT

V: TRBV5-1
size: .
D: .
J: TRBJ2-7
CDR3: CASSLGPPSYEQYF
DNA: TGCGCCAGCAGCTTGGGGCCACCCTCCTACGAGCAGTACTTC

V: TRBV6-5
size: .
D: .
J: TRBJ1-2
CDR3: CASSYQATVNYGYTF
DNA: TGTGCCAGCAGTTACCAAGCGACAGTTAACTATGGCTACACCTTC

V: TRBV20-1
size: .
D: .
J: TRBJ2-6
CDR3: CSASGSSGANVLTF
DNA: TGCAGTGCTAGTGGCTCCTCTGGGGCCAACGTCCTGACTTTC

V: TRBV6-4
size: .
D: TRBD1
J: TRBJ2-1
CDR3: CASSASGQGIQFF
DNA: TGTGCCAGCAGTGCCTCGGGACAGGGGATCCAGTTCTTC

V: TRBV28
size: .
D: .
J: TRBJ1-5
CDR3: CCTGINQPQHF
DNA: TGCTGTACAGGGATAAATCAGCCCCAGCATTTT

V: TRBV20-1
size: .
D: .
J: TRBJ2-5
CDR3: CSAAGQETQYF
DNA: TGCAGCGCTGCCGGACAAGAGACCCAGTACTTC

V: TRBV6-5
size: .
D: .
J: TRBJ2-1
CDR3: CASSYSGASSYNEQFF
DNA: TGTGCCAGCAGTTACAGTGGTGCGAGCTCCTACAATGAGCAGTTCTTC